This T cell receptor (beta chain) was retrieved from a study of T cells in Graves' hyperthyroidism and ophthalmopathy. In its sample, this clonotype was seen many times. Trimming shortened V by 4 bases and J by 2 bases, and 8 bases separated the two germline ends. CDR3 length: 13 residues. Looked up from germline, CDR1 is ENHRY and CDR2 is SYGVKD. Amplification of TCR beta CDR3 regions used RNA as the template. The primer set for the first-round RT-PCR of the TCR CDR3 was HTBI. TCRdb passed the multiplex PCR reads through MiXCR, listing each CDR3 protein once. Of 650,000 to 700,000 distinct CDR3 sequences in the sample, roughly 17% were seen once.

The sample consisted of blood. The sequence was obtained from a man aged 45 to 65 with Graves' hyperthyroidism. This chain joins TRBV10-3 and TRBJ2-5, with D unresolved. The CDR3 region is CAISGSTQETQYF. Written as DNA, the CDR3 is TGTGCCATCAGTGGATCAACTCAAGAGACCCAGTACTTC.